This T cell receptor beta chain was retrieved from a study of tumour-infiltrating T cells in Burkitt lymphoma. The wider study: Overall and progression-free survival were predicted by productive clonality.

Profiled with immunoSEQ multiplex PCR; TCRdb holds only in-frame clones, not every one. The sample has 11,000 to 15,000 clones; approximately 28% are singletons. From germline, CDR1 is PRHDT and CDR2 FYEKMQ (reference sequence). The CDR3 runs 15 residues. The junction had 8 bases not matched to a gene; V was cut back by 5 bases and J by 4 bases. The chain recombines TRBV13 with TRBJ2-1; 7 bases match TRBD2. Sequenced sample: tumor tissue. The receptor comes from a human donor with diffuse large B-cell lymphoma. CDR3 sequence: CASSPSGRAYNEQFF. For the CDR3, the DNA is TGTGCCAGCAGCCCCTCAGGGAGGGCTTACAATGAGCAGTTCTTC.